This TCR beta chain was captured by sequencing in a study of response to subunit inactivated influenza vaccine. Study-wide results and limits: Authors suggested each seasonal influenza vaccination recruits few new T cells.

Each CDR3 protein is one row after TCRdb ran MiXCR on the RT-PCR reads. The table lists 550,000 to 800,000 distinct CDR3 sequences, around 14% of them singletons. Only a few counts were recorded for this clonotype. Its antigen remains unidentified. CDR3 length: 17 amino acids. Germline V gives CDR1 SEHNR, CDR2 FQNEAQ (reference sequence). V lost 2 bases to trimming and J lost 3 bases; unmatched junction nucleotides: 12. This rearrangement joins TRBV7-9 to TRBJ2-5; 7 bases agree with TRBD1. This specimen was PBMCs from blood, taken around 15 days before vaccination. The source of this sequence is a man aged 50 to 59 who received an inactivated influenza vaccine. The CDR3 region has the DNA TGTGCCAGCAGCTTATTTCTTTGGGGACAGAATAAAGAGACCCAGTACTTC. It encodes CASSLFLWGQNKETQYF.